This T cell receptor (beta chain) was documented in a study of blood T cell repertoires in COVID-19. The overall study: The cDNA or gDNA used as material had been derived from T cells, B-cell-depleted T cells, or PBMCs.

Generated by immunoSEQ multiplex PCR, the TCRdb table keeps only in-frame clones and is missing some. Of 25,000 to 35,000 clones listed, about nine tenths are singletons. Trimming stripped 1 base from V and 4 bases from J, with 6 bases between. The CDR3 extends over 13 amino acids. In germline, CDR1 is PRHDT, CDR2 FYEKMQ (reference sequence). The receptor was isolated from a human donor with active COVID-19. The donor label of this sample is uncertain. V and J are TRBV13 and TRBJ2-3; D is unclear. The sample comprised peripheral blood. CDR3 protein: CASSLAVPDTQYF. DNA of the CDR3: TGTGCCAGCAGCTTAGCGGTTCCAGATACGCAGTATTTT. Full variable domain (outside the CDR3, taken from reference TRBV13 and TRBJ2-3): AAGVIQSPRHLIKEKRETATLKCYPIPRHDTVYWYQQGPGQDPQFLISFYEKMQSDKGSIPDRFSAQQFSDYHSELNMSSLELGDSALYFCASSLAVPDTQYFGPGTRLTVL.